This record concerns one T cell receptor beta chain sequence. Researchers sorted participants into cohorts using their self-reported clinical history. This sample was taken from a study of blood T cell repertoires in COVID-19. Study-wide context: Sources were T cells, B-cell-depleted T cells, or PBMCs; the material itself was cDNA or gDNA.

Per the original data handling: Researchers report that nucleated cell counts were estimated from reference gene primer amplification. Some clones are missing from TCRdb's copy, which holds only in-frame ones; the method was immunoSEQ multiplex PCR. V and J calls and clone size come straight from that table; D and trimming were deduced from the DNA. The sample contains 150,000 to 200,000 clones, approximately 88% of which appear only once. The CDR3 contains 15 residues. Deletions cut 2 bases from V and 5 bases from J, with 14 bases between. In germline, CDR1 is MGHRA, CDR2 YSYEKL. This TCR came from an older man who had been exposed to COVID-19. Material: PBMCs or T cells enriched from blood (not recorded which). This chain links TRBV4-1 with TRBJ2-3; D might be TRBD1 (5 bases). The CDR3 region is CASSQNNRRGDTQYF. CDR3 DNA: TGCGCCAGCAGCCAAAATAACAGGCGAGGAGATACGCAGTATTTT.